Sequencing of this TCR beta chain was carried out in a study of prognosis after radiotherapy for stage I lung cancer. Whole-study context: Each patient with non-small cell lung cancer was deemed medically inoperable. Aged roughly 50 to 95 years, with a median of roughly 70 years, the patients were about a dozen men and five to seven women. Concurrent therapy was given to no patient receiving stereotactic body radiotherapy.

On this clonotype: Its cognate antigen is unknown.

Amplification of the TCR beta CDR3 (from genomic DNA) was done by two-round multiplex PCR. The authors ran first-round PCR with primers specific to each TRBV and TRBJ gene. A single record per CDR3 protein comes from TCRdb applying MiXCR to the multiplex PCR reads. The sample includes several thousand distinct CDR3 sequences, roughly 60% seen only once; the top ten take roughly 20%. Study findings and constraints: Patients who had metastases reportedly showed TRBV and TRBJ gene usage that varied from that of patients who did not.

This CDR3 contains 16 residues. Germline V CDR1 and CDR2: MNHEY, SVGEGT. V was pared by 6 bases and J by 9 bases, with 13 bases of the junction left unmatched. The rearrangement uses TRBV6-2 or TRBV6-3 and TRBJ1-6, with 8 bases fitting TRBD1. This clonotype was obtained from a donor of 50 years or more with non-small cell lung cancer. The source was PBMCs, collected before or after stereotactic body radiation therapy (not recorded which). In DNA, the CDR3 is TGTGCCAGCAGGGACAGGGACAGACGTACGGGTTCACCCCTCCACTTT. Amino acids: CASRDRDRRTGSPLHF.